These 30 T cell receptor beta chains were sequenced from one sample in a study of shared clonotypes between healthy human individuals. Some clones are missing from TCRdb's copy, which holds only in-frame ones; the method was immunoSEQ multiplex PCR. Among approximately 2.5 million clones, approximately 93% were seen once, and the ten largest hold approximately 0.37%. The sample taken for sequencing was naive CD4+ T cells from PBMCs. Subset denoted: CD45RA+ positively selected. The source is a man aged 18 to 29 in good health. Some clones in this sample may be carry-over from other donors' samples.

This chain links TRBV28 with TRBJ1-5; no clear D. From germline, CDR1 is MDHEN and CDR2 SYDVKM. V lost 5 bases to trimming and J lost 9 bases, with 17 bases between them. The CDR3 consists of 14 residues. The chain's CDR3 is CASSPRVSYAPQHF. CDR3 in DNA: TGTGCCAGCAGTCCCCGGGTCTCCTACGCGCCCCAGCATTTT.

The chain uses TRBV6-5 and TRBJ1-2; 10 nucleotides line up with TRBD1. V shed 4 bases and J 8 bases; nucleotides not matched to a gene: 13. Per the germline V gene, CDR1 is MNHEY and CDR2 is SVGAGI. There are 16 residues in the CDR3. The CDR3 bases are TGTGCCAGCAGTTCCTGGATGGACAGGGGGAATAAGGGCTACACCTTC. This translates into CASSSWMDRGNKGYTF.

The chain joins TRBV5-4 to TRBJ2-1, with D unresolved. The CDR3 consists of 13 residues. The V end was cut by 2 bases, the J end by 3 bases, with 6 bases between. Germline lookup yields CDR1 SGHNT and CDR2 YYREEE (reference sequence). The CDR3 is CASSLTVYNEQFF. The CDR3 bases are TGTGCCAGCAGCTTAACAGTCTACAATGAGCAGTTCTTC.

The rearrangement joins TRBV19 to TRBJ1-1; unclear D gene. CDR3 length: 14 residues. The germline gives CDR1 LNHDA, CDR2 SQIVND (reference sequence). The ends were cut back, 6 bases at V and 0 bases at J, with 11 bases in the middle. CDR3 residues: CASSPVRLNTEAFF. In nucleotides, the CDR3 is TGTGCCAGTAGCCCCGTCCGGCTGAACACTGAAGCTTTCTTT.

The chain carries TRBV5-4 and TRBJ2-7; D perhaps matches TRBD2 (6 bases). V lost 1 base and J 5 bases, leaving 7 bases between the germline ends. CDR1 is SGHNT and CDR2 is YYREEE in the germline V gene (reference sequence). This CDR3 comprises 12 residues. The CDR3 DNA sequence: TGTGCCAGCAGCTTGCCTAGCGACGAGCAGTACTTC. Its protein is CASSLPSDEQYF. The full variable domain, rest sourced from reference TRBV5-4 and TRBJ2-7, is ETGVTQSPTHLIKTRGQQVTLRCSSQSGHNTVSWYQQALGQGPQFIFQYYREEENGRGNFPPRFSGLQFPNYSSELNVNALELDDSALYLCASSLPSDEQYFGPGTRLTVT.

This clone turned up a few times. The chain recombines TRBV2 with TRBJ2-7; D not certain. From germline, CDR1 is SNHLY and CDR2 FYNNEI. The germline V and J ends were trimmed by 7 bases and 3 bases, with 13 bases remaining between them. CDR3 length: 13 residues. The CDR3 here is CASILGPDYEQYF. CDR3 in DNA: TGTGCCAGCATCCTTGGCCCGGACTACGAGCAGTACTTC.

The chain uses TRBV5-4 and TRBJ1-6; tentatively, D is TRBD1 (6 bases). Germline loops: CDR1 SGHNT, CDR2 YYREEE (reference sequence). This CDR3 comprises 14 residues. V lost 0 bases and J 10 bases, leaving 11 bases between the germline ends. CDR3 amino acids: CASSLDRAQSPLHF. CDR3 DNA sequence: TGTGCCAGCAGCTTGGACAGGGCTCAATCACCCCTCCACTTT.

This sequence joins TRBV19 and TRBJ1-4; no clear D. Trimming pared 3 bases from V and 7 bases from J, leaving 9 bases between. The CDR3 contains 13 residues. CDR1 and CDR2 (germline): LNHDA, SQIVND (reference sequence). In DNA form, the CDR3 reads TGTGCCAGTAGTATCCTCAGCACTGAAAAACTGTTTTTT. Translating it yields CASSILSTEKLFF.

Notes on this clone: This probably arose from a read error, given a far larger clone one base away. The sample holds other DNA sequences that translate to the same CDR3. The chain is built from TRBV5-4 and TRBJ2-5, with D possibly matching TRBD1 (6 bases). This CDR3 comprises 14 residues. Between the trimmed V and J ends, which lost 0 bases and 0 bases, there was a span of 6 bases. Germline V gene sequence: CDR1 SGHNT, CDR2 YYREEE (reference sequence). The CDR3 loop is CASSLGQDQETQYF. The CDR3 DNA sequence: TGTGCCAGCAGCTTGGGACAGGACCAAGAGACCCAGTACTTC.

The chain uses TRBV11-1 and TRBJ2-2; D unresolved. The germline V and J ends were trimmed by 6 bases and 4 bases, with 3 bases remaining between them. In germline, CDR1 is SGHAT, CDR2 FQDESV (reference sequence). The CDR3 runs 11 residues. CDR3 coding DNA: TGTGCCAGCAGTTCCACCGGGGAGCTGTTTTTT. Translating gives CASSSTGELFF.

The rearrangement uses TRBV27 and TRBJ2-5; D is unresolved. With 1 base removed from V and 3 bases from J, the gap between germline ends came to 9 bases. There are 14 residues in the CDR3. Germline CDR1 and CDR2: MNHEY and SMNVEV (reference sequence). The CDR3 DNA reads TGTGCCAGCAGTTTATACCCCGAAAAAGAGACCCAGTACTTC. Encoded protein: CASSLYPEKETQYF.

The chain employs TRBV5-6 and TRBJ1-1; 7 bases match TRBD1. J was trimmed by 2 bases and V by 4 bases; bases with no gene match: 8. CDR3 length: 15 residues. The germline V gene encodes CDR1 SGHDT and CDR2 YYEEEE. DNA of the CDR3: TGTGCCAGCAGCCGCCTGGGACAGTTCAACACTGAAGCTTTCTTT. It translates to CASSRLGQFNTEAFF.

The chain has TRBV7-6 and TRBJ1-1, with D uncertain. V lost 1 base to trimming and J lost 0 bases, with 6 bases between them. Germline values: CDR1 SGHVS, CDR2 FNYEAQ. The CDR3 loop spans 14 amino acids. CDR3 residues: CASSLGTMNTEAFF. The CDR3 bases are TGTGCCAGCAGCTTAGGGACGATGAACACTGAAGCTTTCTTT.

The CDR3 DNA sequence: TGTGCCAGCAGTGAAGGTGGCAGAAGAACCCAGAACTCTGGAAACACCATATATTTT. It specifies CASSEGGRRTQNSGNTIYF. The V gene is TRBV6-1, the J gene TRBJ1-3; no clear D. Germline V gives CDR1 MNHNS, CDR2 SASEGT. The CDR3 contains 19 residues. The V gene lost 1 base and the J gene lost 0 bases, with 19 bases spanning the gap.

The chain employs TRBV6-5 and TRBJ2-7; 8 nucleotides agree with TRBD2. The CDR3 has 15 amino acids. Unmatched junction bases numbered 9, after V lost 6 bases and J lost 2 bases. From germline, CDR1 is MNHEY and CDR2 SVGAGI. Written as DNA, the CDR3 is TGTGCCAGCAGACCCCTCGGGGGGGCCCCCTACGAGCAGTACTTC. It is translated as CASRPLGGAPYEQYF.

V and J are TRBV5-6 and TRBJ1-2; D is unresolved. Trimming removed 7 bases at V and 8 bases at J, with 15 bases between. Looked up from germline, CDR1 is SGHDT and CDR2 is YYEEEE. The CDR3 has 12 amino acids. The CDR3 region is CASSTISEGYTF. DNA for the CDR3: TGTGCCAGCTCTACCATATCTGAGGGCTACACCTTC.

V and J are TRBV28 and TRBJ2-1; 16 bases map to TRBD2. From germline, CDR1 is MDHEN and CDR2 SYDVKM. The CDR3 consists of 17 residues. Trimming cost V 4 bases and J 6 bases; bases outside gene matches: 6. The CDR3 DNA reads as TGTGCCAGCAGTTCTCCGGGACTAGCGGGAGGGGTCAATGAGCAGTTCTTC. Protein product: CASSSPGLAGGVNEQFF.

This chain links TRBV5-4 with TRBJ2-2; possible D gene TRBD1, 5 bases. Deletions cut 0 bases from V and 0 bases from J, with 6 bases between. Germline V lookup: CDR1 SGHNT, CDR2 YYREEE (reference sequence). There are 15 residues in the CDR3. In DNA, the CDR3 is TGTGCCAGCAGCTTGGGACAGTCGAACACCGGGGAGCTGTTTTTT. Residues: CASSLGQSNTGELFF.

The chain has TRBV29-1 and TRBJ2-3; 9 bases align to TRBD1. The CDR3 has 13 residues. Germline trimming cut 8 bases from V and 5 bases from J; bases unmatched to any gene: 8. Germline V gene lookup returns CDR1 SQVTM and CDR2 ANQGSEA. CDR3 nucleotides: TGCAGCTCCAGCGACAGGGGGATAGATACGCAGTATTTT. This encodes CSSSDRGIDTQYF.

The gene calls are TRBV5-1 and TRBJ2-1, with D unclear. V lost 6 bases and J lost 10, with 11 bases in between. The CDR3 has 11 amino acids. Germline V gene sequence: CDR1 SGHRS, CDR2 YFSETQ. CDR3 nucleotide sequence: TGCGCCAGCACTTTAGCCGGAGAGCAGTTCTTC. Amino acids: CASTLAGEQFF.

The chain links TRBV7-3 to TRBJ1-1; 7 nucleotides line up with TRBD1. V was clipped by 5 bases and J by 4 bases; unmatched bases: 7. Germline assignment: CDR1 SGHTA and CDR2 FQGTGA. The CDR3 runs 14 residues. The CDR3 loop is CASSKQGSATEAFF. DNA for the CDR3: TGTGCCAGCAGCAAACAGGGGTCGGCCACTGAAGCTTTCTTT.

This clone was found a few times. The sample carries other DNA sequences with the same CDR3. The V call is TRBV7-8, the J call TRBJ1-1, with no clear D. V shed 2 bases and J shed 1 base, with 5 bases lying between them. Germline V lookup: CDR1 SGHVS, CDR2 FQNEAQ. The CDR3 length is 13 residues. The CDR3 DNA reads as TGTGCCAGCAGCTTATCAGGGAACACTGAAGCTTTCTTT. Residues: CASSLSGNTEAFF.

The chain joins TRBV28 to TRBJ1-2, with 11 bases aligning to TRBD1. Losses at the gene ends were 6 bases for V and 4 bases for J; bases not matched to a gene: 10. Germline-derived CDR1 and CDR2 are MDHEN and SYDVKM. This CDR3 is 16 amino acids long. CDR3 residues: CASRNGQGAKRYGYTF. In nucleotides, the CDR3 is TGTGCCAGCAGAAACGGACAGGGGGCTAAGCGCTATGGCTACACCTTC.

The rearrangement joins TRBV15 to TRBJ2-7; 13 bases match TRBD2. The CDR3 spans 18 residues. Germline CDR1 is LNHNV and CDR2 is YYDKDF (reference sequence). V lost 0 bases, J lost 4 bases, and 9 bases stayed unmatched. For the CDR3, the DNA is TGTGCCACCAGCAGAGAGACTAGCGGGAGGAACCTATGGTACGAGCAGTACTTC. Its translation: CATSRETSGRNLWYEQYF.

The gene calls are TRBV27 and TRBJ2-1; 7 positions match TRBD2. The length of the CDR3 is 17 residues. V trimming: 4 bases; J trimming: 4 bases; junction bases outside the gene matches: 13. CDR1 and CDR2 from the germline V gene are MNHEY and SMNVEV (reference sequence). The CDR3 spells CASSSSSLAAPYNEQFF. The CDR3 nucleotides read TGTGCCAGCAGTTCCTCAAGCCTAGCGGCCCCTTACAATGAGCAGTTCTTC.

The genes are TRBV28 and TRBJ2-2; D perhaps matches TRBD2 (5 bases). CDR3 length: 15 residues. Germline V CDR1 and CDR2: MDHEN, SYDVKM. V lost 2 bases to trimming and J lost 2 bases, with 9 bases between them. CDR3 sequence (DNA): TGTGCCAGCAGTTTACCGGGATCCAACACCGGGGAGCTGTTTTTT. As protein: CASSLPGSNTGELFF. Together with reference TRBV28 and TRBJ2-2, the CDR3 gives the full variable domain: DVKVTQSSRYLVKRTGEKVFLECVQDMDHENMFWYRQDPGLGLRLIYFSYDVKMKEKGDIPEGYSVSREKKERFSLILESASTNQTSMYLCASSLPGSNTGELFFGEGSRLTVL.

This chain uses TRBV9 with TRBJ1-3; D unclear. Trimming shortened V by 4 bases and J by 3 bases, and 14 bases separated the two germline ends. CDR1 and CDR2 from the germline V gene are SGDLS and YYNGEE. The length of the CDR3 is 15 residues. The CDR3 coding sequence is TGTGCCAGCAGCCCCCTGCGGTCTGGTGGAAACACCATATATTTT. Translating gives CASSPLRSGGNTIYF.

This clone was detected only a few times. The chain links TRBV5-1 to TRBJ1-4; 7 nucleotides agree with TRBD1. The CDR3 loop spans 14 amino acids. Germline-derived CDR1 and CDR2 are SGHRS and YFSETQ. The junction had 4 bases not matched to a gene; V was cut back by 4 bases and J by 4 bases. The CDR3 region is CASSTGTVNEKLFF. CDR3 in DNA: TGCGCCAGCAGCACCGGGACAGTTAATGAAAAACTGTTTTTT.

The J gene is TRBJ2-7, the V gene TRBV7-9; 12 nucleotides line up with TRBD2. V shed 3 bases and J 2 bases; nucleotides not matched to a gene: 5. This CDR3 has 16 amino acids. CDR1 and CDR2 from the germline V gene are SEHNR and FQNEAQ (reference sequence). CDR3 nucleotides: TGTGCCAGCAGCTTTGGACTAGCGGGGTTTACCTACGAGCAGTACTTC. This translates into CASSFGLAGFTYEQYF.

This chain links TRBV5-1 with TRBJ2-1, with a tentative D call TRBD2 (6 bases). The germline gives CDR1 SGHRS, CDR2 YFSETQ. The V gene lost 4 bases and the J gene lost 8 bases, with 22 bases spanning the gap. The CDR3 totals 16 residues. The CDR3 bases are TGCGCCAGCAGCCCCCTGACGGGAGCGTCGGATTATGAGCAGTTCTTC. This codes for CASSPLTGASDYEQFF. The full variable domain, with the rest looked up from reference TRBV5-1 and TRBJ2-1, is KAGVTQTPRYLIKTRGQQVTLSCSPISGHRSVSWYQQTPGQGLQFLFEYFSETQRNKGNFPGRFSGRQFSNSRSEMNVSTLELGDSALYLCASSPLTGASDYEQFFGPGTRLTVL.